Reported below is one TCR beta chain. This entry is derived from a study of blood T cell dynamics during melanoma immunotherapy. The sample's time point: week 3, after first cycle of checkpoint inhibitor. Germline CDR1 reads SGHTA; CDR2 reads FQGNSA. V was clipped by 5 bases and J by 0 bases, with 11 bases between them. The CDR3 is 15 amino acids. Only in-frame clones appear in the TCRdb table, and some are missing; sequencing was by immunoSEQ multiplex PCR. The sample gives around 12,000 clones, approximately 91% of which show up once; approximately 6.4% is in the top ten. Source: blood, taken from a patient treated with checkpoint blockade. The chain is built from TRBV7-2 and TRBJ1-5; the D gene is possibly TRBD1 (6 bases). The receptor was derived from a human donor with melanoma. The CDR3 DNA follows: TGTGCCAGCAGCCCCGGACAGAATAGCAATCAGCCCCAGCATTTT. It encodes CASSPGQNSNQPQHF.